A single TCR beta chain is shown here with its context. Its antigen is not identified. The treatment here: AdE1-LMPpoly-expanded autologous EBV-specific T-cell therapy followed by anti-PD-1 nivolumab. This sample is part of a study of EBV T-cell therapy then PD-1 blockade in nasopharyngeal carcinoma. The CDR3 loop spans 19 amino acids. Assay used: immunoSEQ multiplex PCR; TCRdb lists only in-frame clones, some missing. The sample includes more than 11,000 clones, around four fifths of them seen just once. The TCR was taken from a man in his forties with nasopharyngeal carcinoma. The input for sequencing was CD8+ T cells from blood, taken at roughly day 110 from a patient whose treatment included autologous EBV-specific T cells and nivolumab. This chain joins TRBV21-1 and TRBJ2-3; TRBD1 was called by the table and not checked on the DNA. TRBV21-1 is given as a pseudogene. This CDR3 is CASSTRDLTPKGDADTQYF. The CDR3 DNA follows: TGTGCCAGCAGCACCCGGGATCTTACCCCGAAGGGGGACGCAGATACGCAGTATTTT.